This T cell receptor beta chain was found in a study of technical replicates of blood from four donors. TCRdb keeps only in-frame clones here, not all; method: immunoSEQ multiplex PCR. The sample gives fewer than 85,000 clones, around 96% of which show up once; approximately 0.3% is in the top ten. The origin of this receptor is a human donor in good health. Material for sequencing was T cells isolated from PBMCs.

The CDR3 region is CASSQDSPNTEAFF. CDR3 nucleotides: TGCGCCAGCAGCCAAGATAGTCCGAACACTGAAGCTTTCTTT. The rearrangement links TRBV4-1 to TRBJ1-1; D is uncertain. This CDR3 contains 14 residues. Trimming took off 0 bases at V and 1 base at J, with 6 bases between the two ends. Germline V CDR1 and CDR2: MGHRA, YSYEKL.